This T cell receptor (beta chain) was identified in a study of cytotoxic CD8 clonotypes in ibrutinib-treated CLL. With V trimmed by 6 bases and J by 9 bases, 8 bases remained unmatched. The CDR3 has 14 amino acids. Per germline, CDR1 MRHNA and CDR2 SNTAGT. Using immunoSEQ multiplex PCR, the repertoire was profiled, and TCRdb retains in-frame clones only, with some absent. Among 90,000 to 100,000 clones listed, about 72% were seen once. The rearrangement joins TRBV6-4 to TRBJ2-5; 12 bases map to TRBD2. The starting material was PBMCs, obtained after 12 months of ibrutinib treatment. The receptor's source is a human donor with chronic lymphocytic leukemia. The CDR3 nucleotides read TGTGCCAGCAGATCGACTAGCGGGGGTTGGGCCCAGTACTTC. This encodes CASRSTSGGWAQYF.